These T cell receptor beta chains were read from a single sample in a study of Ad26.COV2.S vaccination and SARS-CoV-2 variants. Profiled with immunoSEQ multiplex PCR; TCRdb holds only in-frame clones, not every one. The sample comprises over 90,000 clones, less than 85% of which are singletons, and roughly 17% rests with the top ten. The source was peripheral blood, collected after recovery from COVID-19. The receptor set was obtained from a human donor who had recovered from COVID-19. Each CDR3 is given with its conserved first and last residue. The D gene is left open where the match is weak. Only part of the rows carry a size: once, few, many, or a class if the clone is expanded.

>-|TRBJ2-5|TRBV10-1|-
TGCGCCAGCAGTGAACGGGGGCCCAGTGTTTGGGGACTAAGATATGGTGAGACCCAGTACTTC
CASSERGPSVWGLRYGETQYF
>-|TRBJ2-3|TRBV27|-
TGTGCCAGCAGGTTAGAGGGAACGGATACGCAGTATTTT
CASRLEGTDTQYF
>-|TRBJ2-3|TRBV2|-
TGTGCCAGCAGGGCGGGGCCAGGTAGCACAGATACGCAGTATTTT
CASRAGPGSTDTQYF
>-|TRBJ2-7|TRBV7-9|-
-
CASVPAGDRWYF
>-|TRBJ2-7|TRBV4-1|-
TGCGCCAGCAGCCAATACGGGGAGACGAACTCCTACGAGCAGTACTTC
CASSQYGETNSYEQYF
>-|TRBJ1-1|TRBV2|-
TGTGCCAGCAGTGCAGAGGTACTCACTGAAGCTTTCTTT
CASSAEVLTEAFF
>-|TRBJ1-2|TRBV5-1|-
TGCGCCAGCAGTCCTCAGGGCCTCTATGGCTACACCTTC
CASSPQGLYGYTF
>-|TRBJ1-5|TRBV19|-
TGTGCCAGTAGTCGCAGGACATTGCATCAGCCCCAGCATTTT
CASSRRTLHQPQHF
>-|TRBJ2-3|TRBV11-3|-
TGTGCCAGCAGCCGGAGGGGGGGGTTGGCTCCAGATACGCAGTATTTT
CASSRRGGLAPDTQYF
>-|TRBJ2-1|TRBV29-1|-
TGCAGCGTTGAAAAGAAAGTAAATGAGCAGTTCTTC
CSVEKKVNEQFF
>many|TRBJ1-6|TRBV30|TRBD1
TGTGCCTGGAAAATACAGGGGTCGGGGCGCCTTAATTCACCCCTCCACTTT
CAWKIQGSGRLNSPLHF
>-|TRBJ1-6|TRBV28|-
TGTGCAGGGTGCAATTCACCCCTCCACTTT
CAGCNSPLHF
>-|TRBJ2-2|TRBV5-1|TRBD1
TGCGCCAGCAGCTTGGAAGGACAGGGTTCTCGCTGGACCGGGGAGCTGTTTTTT
CASSLEGQGSRWTGELFF
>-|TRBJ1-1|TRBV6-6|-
TGTGCCAGCACCGAAATTAGTCTGAACACTGAAGCTTTCTTT
CASTEISLNTEAFF
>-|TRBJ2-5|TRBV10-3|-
TGTGCCATCTCGGCTGCTCAAGAGACCCAGTACTTC
CAISAAQETQYF